One and the same sample provided the 18 T cell receptor beta chains below, sequenced in a study of cytomegalovirus exposure and HLA in healthy donors. Vbeta (60) and Jbeta (13) primers were used in the PCR. The method was immunoSEQ multiplex PCR; TCRdb's version includes in-frame clones alone and lacks a portion of them. The sample comprises 95,000 to 110,000 clones, 75% to 80% of which are singletons, and 5.8% rests with the top ten. Sequencing input: PBMCs. These receptors were taken from a man in his 60s in good health and CMV-seropositive.

CDR3 coding DNA: TGTGCCAGCTCACCAATTCAGGGGGCAGCTGAAGCTTTCTTT. Translated, it gives CASSPIQGAAEAFF. The V call is TRBV18, the J call TRBJ1-1, with TRBD1 matching 8 bases. This CDR3 contains 14 residues. J was trimmed by 6 bases and V by 2 bases; bases with no gene match: 5. Looked up from germline, CDR1 is KGHSH and CDR2 is LQKENI.

The chain is built from TRBV29-1 and TRBJ1-2; 9 nucleotides align to TRBD1. The length of the CDR3 is 13 residues. Germline loops: CDR1 SQVTM, CDR2 ANQGSEA. V lost 7 bases, J lost 4 bases, and 7 bases stayed unmatched. CDR3 bases: TGCAGCGCTAGGACAGGGGAGGGCTATGGCTACACCTTC. The encoded protein is CSARTGEGYGYTF.

The chain links TRBV30 to TRBJ1-1, with a weak D call TRBD1 (6 bases). This CDR3 is 14 amino acids long. V lost 6 bases and J lost 2, with 16 bases in between. Germline loops: CDR1 GTSNPN, CDR2 SVGIG (reference sequence). Here the CDR3 DNA reads TGTGCCTGCCGGAAGGGGGGGAGTAACACTGAAGCTTTCTTT. It yields the protein CACRKGGSNTEAFF.

The chain is built from TRBV11-2 and TRBJ1-2; no clear D. The V and J ends lost 5 bases and 2 bases respectively, with 9 bases between them. Germline lookup yields CDR1 SGHAT and CDR2 FQNNGV. The CDR3 extends over 13 amino acids. The CDR3 sequence is CASSPQENYGYTF. CDR3 sequence (DNA): TGTGCCAGCAGCCCTCAGGAAAACTATGGCTACACCTTC.

J is TRBJ2-1 and V is TRBV5-1; a possible D gene is TRBD1 (6 bases). The CDR3 totals 14 residues. Germline-derived CDR1 and CDR2 are SGHRS and YFSETQ. With 0 bases removed from V and 7 bases from J, the gap between germline ends came to 11 bases. Here the CDR3 reads CASSLALGTNEQFF. CDR3 coding DNA: TGCGCCAGCAGCTTGGCCCTGGGGACAAATGAGCAGTTCTTC.

The chain employs TRBV5-1 and TRBJ2-4; tentatively, D is TRBD1 (5 bases). The CDR3 extends over 15 amino acids. Looked up from germline, CDR1 is SGHRS and CDR2 is YFSETQ. V was clipped by 4 bases and J by 1 base, with 12 bases between them. This CDR3 is CASSPWSGAKNIQYF. Here the CDR3 DNA reads TGCGCCAGCAGCCCGTGGTCAGGGGCCAAAAACATTCAGTACTTC.

This chain joins TRBV27 and TRBJ1-3, with D possibly TRBD1 on 6 matching bases. Per the germline V gene, CDR1 is MNHEY and CDR2 is SMNVEV (reference sequence). Deletions cut 5 bases from V and 0 bases from J, with 11 bases between. The CDR3 covers 15 residues. DNA of the CDR3: TGTGCCAGCAGTCCGACAGGTTTCTCTGGAAACACCATATATTTT. Translation: CASSPTGFSGNTIYF.

The table lists this clone with a count of one. The CDR3 loop is CASSALGGRTDTQYF. The CDR3 DNA sequence: TGTGCCAGCAGTGCCCTTGGGGGCCGCACAGATACGCAGTATTTT. The rearrangement links TRBV6-1 to TRBJ2-3; a weak D match, TRBD1 (6 bases). The CDR3 has 15 amino acids. Per germline, CDR1 MNHNS and CDR2 SASEGT. V was trimmed by 4 bases and J by 1 base, leaving 12 bases between them.

This rearrangement joins TRBV6-1 to TRBJ2-5; D perhaps matches TRBD2 (7 bases). Germline assignment: CDR1 MNHNS and CDR2 SASEGT. CDR3 length equals 14 residues. The V end was cut by 7 bases, the J end by 1 base, with 13 bases between. CDR3 DNA sequence: TGTGCCAGCATTGTCGGGGGGCCCCAAGAGACCCAGTACTTC. It specifies CASIVGGPQETQYF.

This chain links TRBV7-9 with TRBJ2-5; D is uncertain. V gave up 1 base and J gave up 5 bases, with 5 bases separating them. In germline, CDR1 is SEHNR, CDR2 FQNEAQ (reference sequence). This CDR3 comprises 12 residues. The CDR3 sequence: CASSLVLETQYF. Written as DNA, the CDR3 is TGTGCCAGCAGCTTAGTATTGGAGACCCAGTACTTC.

The chain is built from TRBV5-1 and TRBJ2-2, with 9 bases that match TRBD1. Germline V lookup: CDR1 SGHRS, CDR2 YFSETQ. CDR3 size: 15 residues. With 4 bases clipped from V and 5 bases from J, the junction kept 6 bases outside the gene matches. In DNA, the CDR3 is TGCGCCAGCAGCCAACAGGGGGCGAGTACCGGGGAGCTGTTTTTT. Protein: CASSQQGASTGELFF.

The chain is built from TRBV19 and TRBJ2-1, with TRBD1 matching 10 bases. CDR1 is LNHDA, CDR2 SQIVND, per germline (reference sequence). This CDR3 spans 15 amino acids. After removal of 3 bases from V and 7 bases from J, the junction contained 6 bases not matched to a gene. CDR3 sequence (DNA): TGTGCCAGTAGTATTCGGGACAGGGGCAATAATGAGCAGTTCTTC. Translating it yields CASSIRDRGNNEQFF.

The chain combines TRBV6-6 with TRBJ1-2; 7 bases fit TRBD1. J gave up 7 bases and V 6 bases, and 8 bases lay outside the gene matches. The CDR3 runs 13 residues. Germline V gives CDR1 MNHNY, CDR2 SVGAGI (reference sequence). The CDR3 region is CASSREGALGYTF. The CDR3 nucleotides are TGTGCCAGCAGCCGGGAGGGGGCGCTTGGCTACACCTTC.

This chain uses TRBV5-6 with TRBJ2-7, with 7 bases matching TRBD1. V was pared by 4 bases and J by 9 bases, with 10 bases of the junction left unmatched. Looked up from germline, CDR1 is SGHDT and CDR2 is YYEEEE. The CDR3 has 13 amino acids. CDR3 amino acids: CASSLGQAQAQYF. As DNA, the CDR3 is TGTGCCAGCAGCCTAGGACAGGCTCAGGCGCAGTACTTC. The variable domain in full, completed from reference TRBV5-6 and TRBJ2-7, reads DAGVTQSPTHLIKTRGQQVTLRCSPKSGHDTVSWYQQALGQGPQFIFQYYEEEERQRGNFPDRFSGHQFPNYSSELNVNALLLGDSALYLCASSLGQAQAQYFGPGTRLTVT.

J is TRBJ2-2 and V is TRBV7-3; possibly TRBD2 for D (6 bases). Germline CDR1 and CDR2: SGHTA and FQGTGA. Trimming stripped 5 bases from V and 4 bases from J, with 17 bases between. This CDR3 comprises 16 residues. CDR3 bases: TGTGCCAGCAGCGGTGCGGGGCCCCAAGGCACCGGGGAGCTGTTTTTT. This sequence encodes CASSGAGPQGTGELFF.

The V call is TRBV2, the J call TRBJ2-1; 10 nucleotides match TRBD1. Per germline, CDR1 SNHLY and CDR2 FYNNEI. The CDR3 consists of 14 residues. Trimming removed 4 bases from V and 8 bases from J; junction bases left unmatched: 5. The CDR3 reads CASSGQGAGDEQFF. As DNA, the CDR3 is TGTGCCAGCAGTGGACAGGGGGCAGGCGATGAGCAGTTCTTC.

The rearrangement uses TRBV2 and TRBJ2-5, with 11 bases lining up with TRBD2. The germline gives CDR1 SNHLY, CDR2 FYNNEI. This CDR3 is 15 amino acids long. The junction had 1 base not matched to a gene; V was cut back by 4 bases and J by 0 bases. The CDR3 region is CASSGLAGYQETQYF. Written as DNA, the CDR3 is TGTGCCAGCAGTGGACTAGCGGGGTACCAAGAGACCCAGTACTTC.

This chain connects TRBV2 to TRBJ1-2; D possibly corresponds to TRBD1 (5 bases). Between the trimmed V and J ends, which lost 2 bases and 0 bases, there was a span of 7 bases. From germline, CDR1 is SNHLY and CDR2 FYNNEI. The CDR3 is made up of 14 amino acids. CDR3: CASSERGANYGYTF. CDR3 nucleotide sequence: TGTGCCAGCAGTGAACGGGGGGCTAACTATGGCTACACCTTC.